The source of this T cell receptor (beta chain) is a study of T cell clonality in common variable immunodeficiency. Findings and limits, study-wide: Common variable immunodeficiency TCR beta sequences reportedly had fewer deletions and N-nucleotide insertions. Compared with controls, CVID subjects had fewer shared TCRbeta clones.

This clone was counted many times. Its antigen is not identified. One junction end does not reproduce the germline sequence, and a read error may be involved. CVID and control samples used equivalent genomic DNA input. Assay used: immunoSEQ multiplex PCR; TCRdb lists only in-frame clones, some missing. The sample holds about 26,000 clones, and no clone turns up only once. Patients and controls were mostly of Caucasian heritage. Sequencing was done on a sample of peripheral blood mononuclear cells. This TCR was recovered from a human donor with common variable immunodeficiency.

The chain's CDR3 is CASSQDGGSFYEQYF. The part of the CDR3 DNA that was read is TGCGCCAGCAGCCAAGACGGCGGGAGTTTCTACGAG. This sequence joins TRBV4-2 and TRBJ2-7; 7 nucleotides align to TRBD2. The sequence runs out 3 residues before the end of the CDR3; the remainder is reconstructed from the germline J gene. CDR3 size: 15 residues. Per germline, CDR1 LGHNA and CDR2 YNFKEQ.